This TCR beta chain was sequenced for a study of OX40 agonist ivuxolimab in advanced cancers. Overall study context: In this cohort, patients received ivuxolimab, an agonistic anti-OX40 (CD134) antibody. Those treated in dose escalation had hepatocellular carcinoma, melanoma, renal cell cancer or head and neck cancer.

Sequenced by immunoSEQ multiplex PCR; TCRdb stores in-frame clones only, minus some. In the table there are approximately 100,000 clones, about nine tenths of which are singletons. This clone occurred once. Its specificity is not known. Broader study findings: Also showing low normalized T-cell clonal expansion were some of the nonresponders. Expanded clones were, on average, more numerous among CD8+ T cells than CD4+.

Germline CDR1 is SGHNT and CDR2 is YENEEA. V lost 5 bases and J 2 bases, leaving 12 bases between the germline ends. The CDR3 is 14 residues long. The receptor's source is an adult with an advanced solid tumor such as melanoma, head and neck, liver or kidney cancer. The V call is TRBV11-3, the J call TRBJ2-5; maybe TRBD2 (6 bases). The sequencing here drew on CD4+ or CD8+ T cells sorted from blood, taken in a trial of the OX40 agonist ivuxolimab. This chain's CDR3 is CASSPPGVQETQYF. In nucleotides, the CDR3 is TGTGCCAGCAGCCCCCCGGGAGTTCAAGAGACCCAGTACTTC.